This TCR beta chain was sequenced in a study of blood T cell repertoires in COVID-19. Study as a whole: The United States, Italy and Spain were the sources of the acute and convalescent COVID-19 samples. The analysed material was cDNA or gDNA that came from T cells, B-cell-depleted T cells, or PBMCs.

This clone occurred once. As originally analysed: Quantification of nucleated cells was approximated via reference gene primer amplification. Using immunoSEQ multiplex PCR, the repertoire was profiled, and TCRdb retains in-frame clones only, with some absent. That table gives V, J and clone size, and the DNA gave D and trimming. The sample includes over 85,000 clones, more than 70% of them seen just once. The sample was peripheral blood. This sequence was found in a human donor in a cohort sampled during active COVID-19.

Written as DNA, the CDR3 is TGTGCCAGCAAAGACACTGGATTACCACCCCTCCACTTT. It yields the protein CASKDTGLPPLHF. This chain joins TRBV28 and TRBJ1-6; D is undetermined. This CDR3 is built from 13 residues. V gave up 7 bases and J gave up 11 bases, with 15 bases separating them. The germline CDR1 and CDR2 sequences are MDHEN and SYDVKM.